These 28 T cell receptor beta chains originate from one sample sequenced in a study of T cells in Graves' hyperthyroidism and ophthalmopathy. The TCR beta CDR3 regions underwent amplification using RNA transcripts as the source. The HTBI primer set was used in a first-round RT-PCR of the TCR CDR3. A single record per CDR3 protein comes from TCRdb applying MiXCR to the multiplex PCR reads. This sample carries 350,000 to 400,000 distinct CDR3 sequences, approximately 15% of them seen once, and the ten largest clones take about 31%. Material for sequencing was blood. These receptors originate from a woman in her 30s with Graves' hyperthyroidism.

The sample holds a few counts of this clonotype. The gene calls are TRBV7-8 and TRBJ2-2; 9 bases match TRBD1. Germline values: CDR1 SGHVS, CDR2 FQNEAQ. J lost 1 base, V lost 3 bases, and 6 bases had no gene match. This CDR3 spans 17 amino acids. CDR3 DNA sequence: TGTGCCAGCAGCTTCCACCGGGACAGGGAGAACACCGGGGAGCTGTTTTTT. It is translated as CASSFHRDRENTGELFF.

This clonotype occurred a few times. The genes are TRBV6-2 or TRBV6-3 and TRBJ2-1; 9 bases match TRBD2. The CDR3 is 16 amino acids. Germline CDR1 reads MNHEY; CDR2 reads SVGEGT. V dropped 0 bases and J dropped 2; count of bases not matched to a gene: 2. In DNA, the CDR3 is TGTGCCAGCAGTTACTCGAGACTAGCGGCCTACAATGAGCAGTTCTTC. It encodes CASSYSRLAAYNEQFF.

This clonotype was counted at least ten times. CDR3 sequence: CASSARDRGLGYTF. The CDR3 nucleotides are TGTGCCAGCAGTGCCCGGGACAGGGGATTAGGCTACACCTTC. The chain recombines TRBV6-1 with TRBJ1-2, with 10 bases identical to TRBD1. The J segment lost 8 bases and the V segment lost 4 bases, leaving 7 bases of the junction unmatched. Germline CDR1 and CDR2: MNHNS and SASEGT. The CDR3 loop spans 14 amino acids.

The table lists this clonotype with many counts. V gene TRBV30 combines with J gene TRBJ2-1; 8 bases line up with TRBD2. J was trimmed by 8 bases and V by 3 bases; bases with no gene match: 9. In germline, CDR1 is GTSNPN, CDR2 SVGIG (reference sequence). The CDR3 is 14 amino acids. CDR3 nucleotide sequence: TGTGCCTGGAGGCCACTAGCGGAGTACTATGAGCAGTTCTTC. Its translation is CAWRPLAEYYEQFF. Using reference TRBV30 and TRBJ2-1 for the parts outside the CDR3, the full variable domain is SQTIHQWPATLVQPVGSPLSLECTVEGTSNPNLYWYRQAAGRGLQLLFYSVGIGQISSEVPQNLSASRPQDRQFILSSKKLLLSDSGFYLCAWRPLAEYYEQFFGPGTRLTVL.

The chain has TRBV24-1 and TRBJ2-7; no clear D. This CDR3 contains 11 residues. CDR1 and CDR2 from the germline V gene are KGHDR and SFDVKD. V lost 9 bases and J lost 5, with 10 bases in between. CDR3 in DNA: TGTGCCACCGGGGTGAGCGACGAGCAGTACTTC. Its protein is CATGVSDEQYF.

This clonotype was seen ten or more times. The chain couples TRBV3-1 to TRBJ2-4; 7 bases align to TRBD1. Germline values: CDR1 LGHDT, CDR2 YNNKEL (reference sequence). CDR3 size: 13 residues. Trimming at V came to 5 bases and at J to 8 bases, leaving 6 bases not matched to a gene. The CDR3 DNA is TGTGCCAGCAGCTATTGGGACAGTTACATTCAGTACTTC. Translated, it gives CASSYWDSYIQYF.

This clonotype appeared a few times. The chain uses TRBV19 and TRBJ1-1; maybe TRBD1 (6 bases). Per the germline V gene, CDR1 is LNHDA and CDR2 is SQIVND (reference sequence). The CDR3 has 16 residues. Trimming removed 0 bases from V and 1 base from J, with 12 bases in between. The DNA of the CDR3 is TGTGCCAGTAGTATAGATAGGGGACAAAGGAACACTGAAGCTTTCTTT. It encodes CASSIDRGQRNTEAFF.

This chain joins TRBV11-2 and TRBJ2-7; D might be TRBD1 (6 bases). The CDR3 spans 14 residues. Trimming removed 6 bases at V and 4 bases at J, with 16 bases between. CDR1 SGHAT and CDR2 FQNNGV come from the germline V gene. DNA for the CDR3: TGTGCCAGCAGTATCACAGGGTTCGCGTACGAGCAGTACTTC. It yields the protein CASSITGFAYEQYF.

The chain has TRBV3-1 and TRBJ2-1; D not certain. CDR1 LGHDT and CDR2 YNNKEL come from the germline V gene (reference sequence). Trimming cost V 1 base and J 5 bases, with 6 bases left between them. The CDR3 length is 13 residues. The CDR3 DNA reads TGTGCCAGCAGCCAAGTTTTGGACAATGAGCAGTTCTTC. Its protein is CASSQVLDNEQFF.

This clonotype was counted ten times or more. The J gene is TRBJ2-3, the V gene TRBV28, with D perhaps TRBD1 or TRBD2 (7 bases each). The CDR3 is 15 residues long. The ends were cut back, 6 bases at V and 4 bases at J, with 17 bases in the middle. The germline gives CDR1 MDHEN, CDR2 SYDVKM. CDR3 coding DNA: TGTGCCAGCAGCCTCCAGGGGGGGGGCCCAGATACGCAGTATTTT. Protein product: CASSLQGGGPDTQYF.

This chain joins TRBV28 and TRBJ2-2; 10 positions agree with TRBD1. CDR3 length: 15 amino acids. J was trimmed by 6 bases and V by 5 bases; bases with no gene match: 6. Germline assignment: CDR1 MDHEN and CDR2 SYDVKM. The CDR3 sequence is CASSGGQGRAGELFF. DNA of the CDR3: TGTGCCAGCAGTGGGGGACAGGGGCGGGCCGGGGAGCTGTTTTTT.

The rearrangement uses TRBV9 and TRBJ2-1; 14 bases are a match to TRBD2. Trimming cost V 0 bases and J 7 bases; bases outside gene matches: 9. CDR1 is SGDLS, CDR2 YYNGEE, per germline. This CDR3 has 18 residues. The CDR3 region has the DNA TGTGCCAGCAGCGTAGAGGGGGGACTAGCGGGAGTGTCGAATGAGCAGTTCTTC. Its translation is CASSVEGGLAGVSNEQFF.

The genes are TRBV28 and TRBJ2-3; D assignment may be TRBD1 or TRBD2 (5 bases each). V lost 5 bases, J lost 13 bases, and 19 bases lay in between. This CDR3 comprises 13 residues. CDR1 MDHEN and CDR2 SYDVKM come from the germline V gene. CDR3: CASSPPGAAGEYF. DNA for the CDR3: TGTGCCAGCAGTCCCCCCGGGGCCGCAGGAGAGTATTTT.

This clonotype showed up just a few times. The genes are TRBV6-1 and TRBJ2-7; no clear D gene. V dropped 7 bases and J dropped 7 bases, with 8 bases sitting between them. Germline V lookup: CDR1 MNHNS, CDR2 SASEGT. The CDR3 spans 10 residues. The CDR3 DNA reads TGTGCCAGCAAGGGCGTAGAGCAGTACTTC. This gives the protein CASKGVEQYF.

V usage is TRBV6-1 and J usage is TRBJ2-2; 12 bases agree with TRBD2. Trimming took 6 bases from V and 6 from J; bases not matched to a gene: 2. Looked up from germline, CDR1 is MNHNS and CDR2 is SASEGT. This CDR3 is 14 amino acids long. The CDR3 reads CASRTSGSPGELFF. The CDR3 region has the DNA TGTGCCAGCAGGACTAGCGGGAGTCCCGGGGAGCTGTTTTTT.

CDR3 in DNA: TGCGCCAGCAGCCGAGGGGGAAAAGGGACCTACGAGCAGTACTTC. Amino acids: CASSRGGKGTYEQYF. The chain couples TRBV5-1 to TRBJ2-7; weak D call: TRBD1 (6 bases). CDR3 size: 15 residues. From germline, CDR1 is SGHRS and CDR2 YFSETQ. V gave up 4 bases and J gave up 2 bases, with 16 bases separating them. Together with reference TRBV5-1 and TRBJ2-7, the CDR3 gives the full variable domain: KAGVTQTPRYLIKTRGQQVTLSCSPISGHRSVSWYQQTPGQGLQFLFEYFSETQRNKGNFPGRFSGRQFSNSRSEMNVSTLELGDSALYLCASSRGGKGTYEQYFGPGTRLTVT.

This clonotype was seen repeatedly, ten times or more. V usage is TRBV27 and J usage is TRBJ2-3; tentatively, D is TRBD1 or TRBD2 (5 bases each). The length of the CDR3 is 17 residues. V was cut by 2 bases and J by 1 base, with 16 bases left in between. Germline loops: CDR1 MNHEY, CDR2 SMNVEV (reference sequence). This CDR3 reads CASSLSRLRGGTDTQYF. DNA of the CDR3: TGTGCCAGCAGTTTAAGCAGACTAAGGGGAGGCACAGATACGCAGTATTTT.

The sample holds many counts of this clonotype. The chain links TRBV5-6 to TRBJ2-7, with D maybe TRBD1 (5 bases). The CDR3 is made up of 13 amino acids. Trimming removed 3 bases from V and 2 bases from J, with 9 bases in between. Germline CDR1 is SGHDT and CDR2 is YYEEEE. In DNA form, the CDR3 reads TGTGCCAGCAGCTCGAGACAGACCTACGAGCAGTACTTC. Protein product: CASSSRQTYEQYF.

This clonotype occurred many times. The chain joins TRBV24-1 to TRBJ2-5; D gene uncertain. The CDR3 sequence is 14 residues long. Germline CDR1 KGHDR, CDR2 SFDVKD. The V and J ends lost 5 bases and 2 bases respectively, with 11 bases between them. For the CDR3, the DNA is TGTGCCACCAGTGGGTCAGACCGTCAAGAGACCCAGTACTTC. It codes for CATSGSDRQETQYF.

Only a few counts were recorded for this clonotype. The CDR3 DNA reads TGTGCCAGCTCACCAGTTAGCGGGAGTCCCTACGAGCAGTACTTC. This sequence encodes CASSPVSGSPYEQYF. The gene calls are TRBV18 and TRBJ2-7, with TRBD2 identical over 9 bases. The V segment lost 2 bases and the J segment 2 bases; nucleotides outside the gene matches: 4. The CDR3 runs 15 residues. Germline CDR1 KGHSH, CDR2 LQKENI.

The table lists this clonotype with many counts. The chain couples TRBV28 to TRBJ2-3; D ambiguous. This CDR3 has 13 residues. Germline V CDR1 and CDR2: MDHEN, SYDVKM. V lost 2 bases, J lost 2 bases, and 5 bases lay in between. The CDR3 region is CASSLQATDTQYF. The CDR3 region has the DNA TGTGCCAGCAGTTTACAGGCCACAGATACGCAGTATTTT.

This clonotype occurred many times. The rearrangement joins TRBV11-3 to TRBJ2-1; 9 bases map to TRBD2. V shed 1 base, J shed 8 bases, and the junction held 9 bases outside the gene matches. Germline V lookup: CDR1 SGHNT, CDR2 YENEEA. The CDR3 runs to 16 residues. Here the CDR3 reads CASSLGGTSKYDEQFF. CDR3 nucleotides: TGTGCCAGCAGCTTAGGGGGGACTAGCAAATACGATGAGCAGTTCTTC.

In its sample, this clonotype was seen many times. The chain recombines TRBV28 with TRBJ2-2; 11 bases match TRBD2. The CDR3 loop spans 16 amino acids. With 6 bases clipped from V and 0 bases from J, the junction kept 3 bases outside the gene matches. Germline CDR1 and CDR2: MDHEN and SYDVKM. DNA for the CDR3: TGTGCCAGCAGCTTACTAGCGGGGGCGAACACCGGGGAGCTGTTTTTT. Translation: CASSLLAGANTGELFF.

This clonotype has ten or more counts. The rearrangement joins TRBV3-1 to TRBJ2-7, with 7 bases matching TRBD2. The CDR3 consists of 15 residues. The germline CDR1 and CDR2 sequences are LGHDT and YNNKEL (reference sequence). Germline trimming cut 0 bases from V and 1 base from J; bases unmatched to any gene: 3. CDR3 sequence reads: CASSQDGGDSYEQYF. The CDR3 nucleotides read TGTGCCAGCAGCCAAGATGGGGGGGATTCCTACGAGCAGTACTTC.

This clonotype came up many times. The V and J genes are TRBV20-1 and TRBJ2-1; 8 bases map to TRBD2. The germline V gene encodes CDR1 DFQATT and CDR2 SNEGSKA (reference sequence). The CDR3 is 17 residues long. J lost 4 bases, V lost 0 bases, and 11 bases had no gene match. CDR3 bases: TGCAGTGCTAGAGATCTCTGGCGGGGGGTGGCTTACAATGAGCAGTTCTTC. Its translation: CSARDLWRGVAYNEQFF.

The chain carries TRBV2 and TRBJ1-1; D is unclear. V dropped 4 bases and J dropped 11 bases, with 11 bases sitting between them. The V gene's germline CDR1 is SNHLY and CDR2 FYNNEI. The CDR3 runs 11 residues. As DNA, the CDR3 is TGTGCCAGCAGTGTCTCATCTTGGGCTTTCTTT. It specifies CASSVSSWAFF. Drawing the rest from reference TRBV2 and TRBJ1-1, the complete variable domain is EPEVTQTPSHQVTQMGQEVILRCVPISNHLYFYWYRQILGQKVEFLVSFYNNEISEKSEIFDDQFSVERPDGSNFTLKIRSTKLEDSAMYFCASSVSSWAFFGQGTRLTVV.

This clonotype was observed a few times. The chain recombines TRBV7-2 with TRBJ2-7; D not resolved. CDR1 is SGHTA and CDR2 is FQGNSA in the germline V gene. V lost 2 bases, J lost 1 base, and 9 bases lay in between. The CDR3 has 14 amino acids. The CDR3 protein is CASSLYRRSYEQYF. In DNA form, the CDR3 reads TGTGCCAGCAGCTTATATAGGAGATCCTACGAGCAGTACTTC.

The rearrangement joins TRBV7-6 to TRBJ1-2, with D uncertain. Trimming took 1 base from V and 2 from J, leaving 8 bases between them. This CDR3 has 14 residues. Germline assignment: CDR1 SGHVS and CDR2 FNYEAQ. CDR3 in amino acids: CASSLGAGNYGYTF. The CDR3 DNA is TGTGCCAGCAGCTTAGGGGCGGGGAACTATGGCTACACCTTC.